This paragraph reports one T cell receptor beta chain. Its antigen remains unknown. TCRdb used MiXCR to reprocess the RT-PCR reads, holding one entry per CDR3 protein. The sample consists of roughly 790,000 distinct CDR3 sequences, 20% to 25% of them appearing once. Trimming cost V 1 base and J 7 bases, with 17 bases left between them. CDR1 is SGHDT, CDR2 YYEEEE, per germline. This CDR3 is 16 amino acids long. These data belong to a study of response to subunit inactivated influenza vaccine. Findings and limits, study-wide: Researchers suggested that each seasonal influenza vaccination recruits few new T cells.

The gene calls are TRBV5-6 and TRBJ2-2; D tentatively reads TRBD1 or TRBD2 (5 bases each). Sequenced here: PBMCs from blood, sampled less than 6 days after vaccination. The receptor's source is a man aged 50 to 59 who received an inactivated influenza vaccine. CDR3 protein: CASSLSGQEPGGELFF. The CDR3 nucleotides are TGTGCCAGCAGCTTGTCGGGGCAGGAGCCGGGCGGGGAGCTGTTTTTT.